This TCR beta chain was sequenced in a study of cytomegalovirus exposure and HLA in healthy donors. Overall study findings and caveats: In a later analysis, parvovirus B19, influenza, CMV and Epstein-Barr virus appeared linked to several top co-occurrence clusters. Using the classifier, cytomegalovirus status was reportedly diagnosed with high specificity and sensitivity.

Nominally healthy donors provided the samples, though records likely missed some immune exposures. The sample holds one count of this clone. Its target is not known. In germline, CDR1 is SQVTM, CDR2 ANQGSEA. V shed 2 bases and J shed 4 bases, with 11 bases lying between them. The CDR3 covers 13 residues. Vbeta (60) and Jbeta (13) primers were used in the PCR. Measured with immunoSEQ multiplex PCR; TCRdb has only the in-frame clones, and not every one. The data hold some 170,000 clones, with roughly 72% observed a single time. The rearrangement uses TRBV29-1 and TRBJ1-2, with D unresolved. The TCR sequence derives from a woman aged 40 to 55 in good health and CMV-seronegative. The specimen sequenced was PBMCs. CDR3: CSVERGTLYGYTF. DNA of the CDR3: TGCAGCGTTGAACGTGGCACCCTCTATGGCTACACCTTC.